The 24 T cell receptor beta chains below were found in one sample sequenced in a study of post-analysis software for immune sequencing data. Whole-study results and caveats: There were five or six TRBV segments more frequent in patients than controls, and TRBV5-6, TRBV5-1 and TRBV20-1 were among them.

Each TCR beta cDNA library carried unique molecular identifiers. TCRdb independently ran MiXCR on the PCR reads; one entry per CDR3 protein. Of over 300,000 distinct CDR3 sequences listed, roughly 38% are singletons. The antigens for these receptors are not known. Sequenced: blood. The receptors come from a girl aged 10-17 years with multiple sclerosis.

This chain joins TRBV6-2 or TRBV6-3 and TRBJ2-7; the match to TRBD1 covers 8 bases. Per the germline V gene, CDR1 is MNHEY and CDR2 is SVGEGT. This CDR3 has 16 residues. V dropped 8 bases and J dropped 2; count of bases not matched to a gene: 14. The CDR3 protein is CASPPGTGLPTYEQYF. For the CDR3, the DNA is TGTGCCAGCCCGCCAGGGACAGGCCTTCCCACCTACGAGCAGTACTTC.

The genes are TRBV6-1 and TRBJ2-3, with TRBD1 identical over 9 bases. J gave up 5 bases and V 4 bases, and 7 bases lay outside the gene matches. The CDR3 has 15 residues. The germline gives CDR1 MNHNS, CDR2 SASEGT. In DNA, the CDR3 is TGTGCCAGCAGTGCAGCCGGACAGGGGAGAGATACGCAGTATTTT. As protein: CASSAAGQGRDTQYF.

The V gene is TRBV6-5, the J gene TRBJ1-5; 7 bases match TRBD1. This CDR3 comprises 16 residues. Germline assignment: CDR1 MNHEY and CDR2 SVGAGI. V lost 2 bases to trimming and J lost 3 bases; unmatched junction nucleotides: 7. The CDR3 DNA is TGTGCCAGCAGTTACAGGGGAGACAGGGCCAATCAGCCCCAGCATTTT. This sequence encodes CASSYRGDRANQPQHF.

The genes are TRBV11-2 and TRBJ2-5; 7 positions agree with TRBD1. The CDR3 runs to 14 residues. Germline assignment: CDR1 SGHAT and CDR2 FQNNGV. Trimming at V came to 6 bases and at J to 11 bases, leaving 15 bases not matched to a gene. As DNA, the CDR3 is TGTGCCAGCAGAGACAGACAGGGTCTGGGGGAGCAGTACTTC. Its translation is CASRDRQGLGEQYF.

This clonotype was seen a handful of times. The CDR3: CASSLEGLANVSRFF. DNA for the CDR3: TGTGCCAGCAGTTTGGAGGGACTAGCGAACGTCAGTCGGTTCTTC. This chain links TRBV12-3 or TRBV12-4 with TRBJ2-1; 10 bases agree with TRBD2. The CDR3 is made up of 15 amino acids. The V and J ends lost 3 bases and 15 bases, in that order; junction bases with no gene match: 14.

The chain has TRBV27 and TRBJ1-2, with D possibly matching TRBD1 (5 bases). CDR3 length equals 14 residues. The ends were cut back, 5 bases at V and 4 bases at J, with 14 bases in the middle. Germline values: CDR1 MNHEY, CDR2 SMNVEV (reference sequence). CDR3 DNA sequence: TGTGCCAGCAGTAGCGGGGCCCCTCCCTATGGCTACACCTTC. The encoded protein is CASSSGAPPYGYTF.

With respect to this clonotype: At one of its ends the junction is not consistent with the germline gene, which may arise from a read error. The J gene is TRBJ2-7, the V gene TRBV2, with D perhaps TRBD1 (5 bases). CDR1 and CDR2 from the germline V gene are SNHLY and FYNNEI. The CDR3 spans 12 residues. This CDR3 is CASTERGGEQYF. The DNA of the CDR3 is TGTGCCAGCACTGAAAGGGGTGGCGAGCAGTACTTC.

The chain joins TRBV4-3 to TRBJ1-2; 8 nucleotides align to TRBD1. V lost 0 bases, J lost 7 bases, and 7 bases stayed unmatched. The CDR3 runs 15 residues. CDR1 is LGHNA, CDR2 YSLEER, per germline. This CDR3 is CASSQETRGQGGYTF. Here the CDR3 DNA reads TGCGCCAGCAGCCAAGAGACCAGGGGGCAAGGTGGCTACACCTTC.

The sample holds a few counts of this clonotype. This chain uses TRBV7-2 with TRBJ2-2; no reliable D call. This CDR3 has 13 amino acids. The V end was cut by 4 bases, the J end by 2 bases, with 5 bases between. In germline, CDR1 is SGHTA, CDR2 FQGNSA. The CDR3 sequence: CASSYQNTGELFF. Written as DNA, the CDR3 is TGTGCCAGCAGCTATCAAAACACCGGGGAGCTGTTTTTT. The full variable domain, its missing parts supplied by reference TRBV7-2 and TRBJ2-2, is GAGVSQSPSNKVTEKGKDVELRCDPISGHTALYWYRQSLGQGLEFLIYFQGNSAPDKSGLPSDRFSAERTGGSVSTLTIQRTQQEDSAVYLCASSYQNTGELFFGEGSRLTVL.

This clonotype was seen only a few times. The chain joins TRBV25-1 to TRBJ1-2; weak D call: TRBD1 (6 bases). The CDR3 extends over 13 amino acids. V lost 2 bases, J lost 7 bases, and 11 bases lay in between. The germline V gene has CDR1 MGHDK and CDR2 SYGVNS. The CDR3 region has the DNA TGTGCCAGCAGTGAAGCAGGGGTCGGTGGCTACACCTTC. Protein sequence: CASSEAGVGGYTF.

The J gene is TRBJ1-1, the V gene TRBV2, with TRBD1 matching over 7 bases. V lost 4 bases to trimming and J lost 3 bases; unmatched junction nucleotides: 2. The CDR3 sequence is 13 residues long. Looked up from germline, CDR1 is SNHLY and CDR2 is FYNNEI. The CDR3 DNA sequence: TGTGCCAGCAGTGCCACAGGGGACACTGAAGCTTTCTTT. It codes for CASSATGDTEAFF.

The genes are TRBV6-6 and TRBJ2-1; no definite D call. The ends were cut back, 5 bases at V and 9 bases at J, with 11 bases in the middle. Per the germline V gene, CDR1 is MNHNY and CDR2 is SVGAGI (reference sequence). The CDR3 length is 12 residues. Here the CDR3 reads CASSPPPGEQFF. CDR3 nucleotide sequence: TGTGCCAGCAGTCCCCCGCCCGGTGAGCAGTTCTTC.

This clonotype was detected only a few times. The CDR3 sequence is CASSLDSVTVEKLFF. In nucleotides, the CDR3 is TGCGCCAGCAGCTTGGATTCCGTGACAGTTGAAAAACTGTTTTTT. V gene TRBV5-1 combines with J gene TRBJ1-4; possibly TRBD1 for D (5 bases). Germline assignment: CDR1 SGHRS and CDR2 YFSETQ. This CDR3 region has 15 residues. Trimming took off 0 bases at V and 7 bases at J, with 13 bases between the two ends.

The sample holds a few counts of this clonotype. J is TRBJ2-1 and V is TRBV20-1; D ambiguous. CDR1 is DFQATT and CDR2 is SNEGSKA in the germline V gene (reference sequence). V was trimmed by 5 bases and J by 7 bases, leaving 18 bases between them. There are 14 residues in the CDR3. CDR3 sequence: CSAQQAITKNEQFF. CDR3 nucleotide sequence: TGCAGTGCTCAACAAGCCATCACGAAGAATGAGCAGTTCTTC.

The rearrangement joins TRBV9 to TRBJ1-1; D uncertain. V lost 1 base and J 1 base, leaving 5 bases between the germline ends. The CDR3 runs to 13 residues. Germline CDR1 and CDR2: SGDLS and YYNGEE. The CDR3 region is CASSVSANTEAFF. DNA for the CDR3: TGTGCCAGCAGCGTAAGCGCGAACACTGAAGCTTTCTTT.

V usage is TRBV25-1 and J usage is TRBJ2-2; D remains unclear. Trimming took 2 bases from V and 4 from J, leaving 14 bases between them. Germline V gene lookup returns CDR1 MGHDK and CDR2 SYGVNS. The CDR3 extends over 16 amino acids. CDR3 sequence (DNA): TGTGCCAGCAGTGAAGGTAGTTGGGAAGCCACCGGGGAGCTGTTTTTT. Its protein product is CASSEGSWEATGELFF.

This clonotype has just one count. J is TRBJ2-7 and V is TRBV7-7; D unresolved. The J call could be wrong; TRBJ2-5 is a better fit for the DNA end. CDR1 is SSHAT, CDR2 FNYEAQ, per germline (reference sequence). This CDR3 is 13 amino acids long. The CDR3 nucleotides are TGTGCTTGCAGCTACGAAGGGCAAGAGACCCAGTACTTC. This sequence encodes CACSYEGQETQYF.

The CDR3 DNA reads TGTGCCAGCAGTTACTCGGGACGGAGCAATCAGCCCCAGCATTTT. Translation: CASSYSGRSNQPQHF. The rearrangement uses TRBV6-2 or TRBV6-3 and TRBJ1-5; possibly TRBD1 for D (5 bases). The CDR3 length is 15 residues. Trimming removed 0 bases from V and 1 base from J, with 7 bases in between. Germline CDR1 reads MNHEY; CDR2 reads SVGEGT.

This chain uses TRBV7-2 with TRBJ2-7; D remains unclear. This CDR3 is 15 amino acids long. V was clipped by 5 bases and J by 0 bases, with 14 bases between them. Germline CDR1 and CDR2: SGHTA and FQGNSA. The CDR3 loop reads CASSLQELSSYEQYF. The CDR3 DNA reads TGTGCCAGCAGCCTTCAAGAGCTGTCCTCCTACGAGCAGTACTTC.

The chain recombines TRBV5-1 with TRBJ1-1; 9 bases align to TRBD1. The CDR3 contains 15 residues. V lost 7 bases to trimming and J lost 5 bases; unmatched junction nucleotides: 12. The germline gives CDR1 SGHRS, CDR2 YFSETQ. The CDR3: CASHDAQGAVTEAFF. CDR3 nucleotides: TGCGCCAGCCACGACGCACAGGGGGCTGTGACTGAAGCTTTCTTT.

This clonotype has a handful of counts. The chain recombines TRBV12-3 or TRBV12-4 with TRBJ1-1; perhaps TRBD1 as D (5 bases). Between the trimmed V and J ends, which lost 8 bases and 3 bases, there was a span of 16 bases. This CDR3 has 14 amino acids. The CDR3 nucleotides are TGTGCCAGCGTTATGGGGGTTTCCCACACTGAAGCTTTCTTT. It yields the protein CASVMGVSHTEAFF.

V and J are TRBV20-1 and TRBJ1-6, with 9 bases aligning to TRBD1. CDR1 is DFQATT and CDR2 is SNEGSKA in the germline V gene (reference sequence). Trimming at V came to 6 bases and at J to 8 bases, leaving 8 bases not matched to a gene. The CDR3 contains 14 residues. The CDR3 is CSARRDRADSPLHF. In DNA, the CDR3 is TGCAGTGCGAGACGGGACAGGGCGGATTCACCCCTCCACTTT.

The CDR3 region is CSVNGVPGAPRETQYF. CDR3 nucleotide sequence: TGCAGCGTTAATGGGGTTCCGGGGGCGCCCCGGGAGACCCAGTACTTC. The rearrangement links TRBV29-1 to TRBJ2-5; perhaps D is TRBD1 or TRBD2 (6 bases each). CDR1 is SQVTM and CDR2 is ANQGSEA in the germline V gene. Deletions cut 5 bases from V and 5 bases from J, with 24 bases between. The CDR3 totals 16 residues.

This clonotype was detected only a few times. V is TRBV5-1 and J is TRBJ2-7; 7 bases agree with TRBD2. The germline CDR1 and CDR2 sequences are SGHRS and YFSETQ. The CDR3 runs to 15 residues. Losses at the gene ends were 0 bases for V and 3 bases for J; bases not matched to a gene: 6. The CDR3 loop is CASSLAASGYYEQYF. In DNA, the CDR3 is TGCGCCAGCAGCTTGGCCGCTAGCGGCTACTACGAGCAGTACTTC. The complete variable domain, with remaining parts taken from reference TRBV5-1 and TRBJ2-7, reads KAGVTQTPRYLIKTRGQQVTLSCSPISGHRSVSWYQQTPGQGLQFLFEYFSETQRNKGNFPGRFSGRQFSNSRSEMNVSTLELGDSALYLCASSLAASGYYEQYFGPGTRLTVT.